Each of the 19 T cell receptor beta chains below was sequenced from the same sample in a study of radiotherapy plus CTLA-4 blockade in lung cancer. This table comes from immunoSEQ multiplex PCR, and its TCRdb copy is limited to in-frame clones, with some not included. The sample yields some 96,000 clones, around 88% seen once. Here the sequenced sample was peripheral blood, taken from a patient treated with radiotherapy plus ipilimumab. The source of these receptors is a human donor with non-small cell lung cancer that progressed on radiotherapy plus ipilimumab.

This chain uses TRBV4-1 with TRBJ1-5; possibly TRBD1 for D (5 bases). Trimming stripped 0 bases from V and 5 bases from J, with 11 bases between. This CDR3 region has 15 residues. The germline gives CDR1 MGHRA, CDR2 YSYEKL. Here the CDR3 reads CASSQDRGNDQPQHF. The CDR3 region has the DNA TGCGCCAGCAGCCAAGATAGGGGAAACGATCAGCCCCAGCATTTT.

The J gene is TRBJ2-1, the V gene TRBV5-1; D remains ambiguous. CDR1 is SGHRS and CDR2 is YFSETQ in the germline V gene. The CDR3 covers 15 residues. Trimming took 1 base from V and 1 from J, leaving 9 bases between them. In DNA, the CDR3 is TGCGCCAGCAGCTTGCAATCGCGGTCCTACAATGAGCAGTTCTTC. Translation gives CASSLQSRSYNEQFF.

The V call is TRBV28, the J call TRBJ1-3; no clear D. The CDR3 length is 15 residues. CDR1 is MDHEN, CDR2 SYDVKM, per germline. V lost 8 bases, J lost 3 bases, and 17 bases lay in between. The CDR3 loop is CASVSPWGLGNTIYF. The CDR3 nucleotides are TGTGCCAGCGTCTCCCCGTGGGGTCTTGGAAACACCATATATTTT.

V usage is TRBV10-3 and J usage is TRBJ2-2; D possibly corresponds to TRBD2 (6 bases). The germline V gene has CDR1 ENHRY and CDR2 SYGVKD. The V gene lost 0 bases and the J gene lost 3 bases, with 8 bases spanning the gap. CDR3 size: 15 residues. The CDR3 DNA sequence: TGTGCCATCAGTGAGTCAAAGCGGGACACCGGGGAGCTGTTTTTT. This encodes CAISESKRDTGELFF.

The J gene is TRBJ1-1, the V gene TRBV7-8; D not resolved. Trimming shortened V by 5 bases and J by 10 bases, and 11 bases separated the two germline ends. The CDR3 contains 11 residues. The V gene's germline CDR1 is SGHVS and CDR2 FQNEAQ. The CDR3 nucleotides are TGTGCCAGCAGCCCACGGGAGGTAGCTTTCTTT. It encodes CASSPREVAFF.

The chain combines TRBV6-1 with TRBJ1-5; TRBD1 agrees at 7 bases. The junction had 8 bases not matched to a gene; V was cut back by 6 bases and J by 6 bases. Looked up from germline, CDR1 is MNHNS and CDR2 is SASEGT. The CDR3 is 14 amino acids. Written as DNA, the CDR3 is TGTGCCAGCAGCGACGGGGACAGACTTCAGCCCCAGCATTTT. Residues: CASSDGDRLQPQHF.

CDR3 nucleotides: TGTGCCAGCAGCCCGGGACAACTCTACGAGCAGTACTTC. This encodes CASSPGQLYEQYF. The genes are TRBV27 and TRBJ2-7; TRBD1 might be the D (6 bases). This CDR3 is 13 amino acids long. V gave up 6 bases and J gave up 3 bases, with 12 bases separating them. Germline CDR1 reads MNHEY; CDR2 reads SMNVEV (reference sequence).

This clone was seen a single time. The chain has TRBV5-4 and TRBJ2-4, with 8 positions matching TRBD2. Germline CDR1 reads SGHNT; CDR2 reads YYREEE (reference sequence). The CDR3 loop spans 16 amino acids. Trimming cost V 0 bases and J 5 bases; bases outside gene matches: 7. CDR3 sequence reads: CASSLAVSGSENIQYF. The CDR3, as DNA: TGTGCCAGCAGCTTGGCGGTGAGCGGGAGCGAAAACATTCAGTACTTC.

The rearrangement uses TRBV5-8 and TRBJ1-2; 8 positions match TRBD1. The CDR3 is 13 amino acids. V shed 5 bases, J shed 8 bases, and the junction held 8 bases outside the gene matches. Germline V CDR1 and CDR2: SGHTS, YDEGEE. The CDR3 nucleotides are TGTGCCAGCAGGAAAGGACAGGGAAGAGGCTACACCTTC. This translates into CASRKGQGRGYTF.

The rearrangement links TRBV7-2 to TRBJ2-1; possibly TRBD1 for D (5 bases). Germline CDR1 and CDR2: SGHTA and FQGNSA. The V gene lost 5 bases and the J gene lost 6 bases, with 14 bases spanning the gap. There are 14 residues in the CDR3. CDR3 loop: CASSAGRGANEQFF. CDR3 in DNA: TGTGCCAGCAGCGCCGGGCGTGGGGCCAATGAGCAGTTCTTC. Looking up the rest from reference TRBV7-2 and TRBJ2-1 gives the full variable domain: GAGVSQSPSNKVTEKGKDVELRCDPISGHTALYWYRQSLGQGLEFLIYFQGNSAPDKSGLPSDRFSAERTGGSVSTLTIQRTQQEDSAVYLCASSAGRGANEQFFGPGTRLTVL.

The chain couples TRBV6-5 to TRBJ2-7; 8 bases line up with TRBD2. This CDR3 is 14 amino acids long. V trimming: 5 bases; J trimming: 0 bases; junction bases outside the gene matches: 3. The V gene's germline CDR1 is MNHEY and CDR2 SVGAGI. CDR3 sequence reads: CASSQSGGSYEQYF. The DNA for the CDR3 is TGTGCCAGCAGTCAAAGCGGGGGCTCCTACGAGCAGTACTTC.

The chain has TRBV18 and TRBJ1-5; TRBD1 is a possible D gene (6 bases). This CDR3 comprises 16 residues. Deletions cut 3 bases from V and 6 bases from J, with 18 bases between. Per germline, CDR1 KGHSH and CDR2 LQKENI. CDR3 sequence: CASSPDLGGTGQPQHF. Written as DNA, the CDR3 is TGTGCCAGCTCACCGGACCTAGGGGGGACGGGTCAGCCCCAGCATTTT.

The J gene is TRBJ2-3, the V gene TRBV29-1; the match to TRBD2 covers 7 bases. The CDR3 is made up of 14 amino acids. V dropped 5 bases and J dropped 5; count of bases not matched to a gene: 10. CDR1 and CDR2 (germline): SQVTM, ANQGSEA. In nucleotides, the CDR3 is TGCAGCGTTCTTGACGGGAGGCTGGGAGATACGCAGTATTTT. Translating gives CSVLDGRLGDTQYF.

The chain is built from TRBV11-3 and TRBJ2-7; 8 positions agree with TRBD1. The CDR3 contains 15 residues. V trimming: 6 bases; J trimming: 0 bases; junction bases outside the gene matches: 7. Germline CDR1 SGHNT, CDR2 YENEEA. As DNA, the CDR3 is TGTGCCAGCAGTCAATGGGGACAGGCCTCCTACGAGCAGTACTTC. It encodes CASSQWGQASYEQYF.

This chain connects TRBV4-1 to TRBJ1-2; the match to TRBD1 covers 9 bases. The germline V gene encodes CDR1 MGHRA and CDR2 YSYEKL. CDR3 length: 18 residues. The J segment lost 0 bases and the V segment lost 4 bases, leaving 12 bases of the junction unmatched. The CDR3 DNA is TGCGCCAGCAGCCTTTTTGCCGGGACAGGGACTTCTAACTATGGCTACACCTTC. This translates into CASSLFAGTGTSNYGYTF.

The rearrangement joins TRBV4-1 to TRBJ2-3; TRBD1 agrees at 10 bases. The junction had 10 bases not matched to a gene; V was cut back by 1 base and J by 6 bases. The CDR3 totals 17 residues. Germline-derived CDR1 and CDR2 are MGHRA and YSYEKL. CDR3 region: CASSQGWGTGAGDTQYF. CDR3 nucleotide sequence: TGCGCCAGCAGCCAAGGCTGGGGGACAGGGGCGGGGGATACGCAGTATTTT.

The chain uses TRBV19 and TRBJ2-5; 8 bases map to TRBD2. The CDR3 consists of 15 residues. Germline assignment: CDR1 LNHDA and CDR2 SQIVND (reference sequence). After removal of 4 bases from V and 1 base from J, the junction contained 5 bases not matched to a gene. The CDR3 here is CASSSSGTFQETQYF. The DNA for the CDR3 is TGTGCCAGTAGTAGTAGCGGGACCTTCCAAGAGACCCAGTACTTC.

This sequence joins TRBV30 and TRBJ2-7; 12 bases are a match to TRBD2. CDR1 and CDR2 from the germline V gene are GTSNPN and SVGIG (reference sequence). CDR3 length equals 15 residues. The trim removed 3 bases at V and 2 bases at J, leaving 5 bases unmatched. The CDR3 protein is CAWSPLAGGPYEQYF. The CDR3 DNA follows: TGTGCCTGGAGCCCGCTAGCGGGAGGGCCCTACGAGCAGTACTTC.

The chain joins TRBV19 to TRBJ2-1; tentative D call: TRBD2 (6 bases). The germline V gene encodes CDR1 LNHDA and CDR2 SQIVND (reference sequence). The CDR3 covers 14 residues. Trimming pared 5 bases from V and 3 bases from J, leaving 11 bases between. CDR3 loop: CASSSGTHYNEQFF. Written as DNA, the CDR3 is TGTGCCAGTAGTTCCGGGACTCACTACAATGAGCAGTTCTTC.